Shown below are 9 T cell receptor beta chains from a single sample sequenced in a study of shared clonotypes between healthy human individuals. The data were produced by immunoSEQ multiplex PCR, yet TCRdb's version contains in-frame clones alone and is incomplete. The data contain 2 million to 2.5 million clones, 85% to 95% of them seen just once; the ten biggest clones take up approximately 0.13%. Sequences were obtained from naive CD4+ T cells sorted from blood. Subset: CD45RA+ positively selected. These receptors were collected from a man between 18 and 29 years old in good health.

The chain joins TRBV5-1 to TRBJ1-6; D might be TRBD1 (5 bases). The germline CDR1 and CDR2 sequences are SGHRS and YFSETQ. Trimming stripped 3 bases from V and 5 bases from J, with 12 bases between. The CDR3 totals 15 residues. The CDR3 reads CASSWGDGDNSPLHF. CDR3 DNA: TGCGCCAGCAGCTGGGGGGACGGAGATAATTCACCCCTCCACTTT. The complete variable domain, with remaining parts taken from reference TRBV5-1 and TRBJ1-6, reads KAGVTQTPRYLIKTRGQQVTLSCSPISGHRSVSWYQQTPGQGLQFLFEYFSETQRNKGNFPGRFSGRQFSNSRSEMNVSTLELGDSALYLCASSWGDGDNSPLHFGNGTRLTVT.

The genes are TRBV5-1 and TRBJ2-3; no clear D. Germline V gene lookup returns CDR1 SGHRS and CDR2 YFSETQ. The length of the CDR3 is 13 residues. Between the trimmed V and J ends, which lost 4 bases and 4 bases, there was a span of 10 bases. This CDR3 reads CASSASGPDTQYF. CDR3 DNA: TGCGCCAGCAGCGCCTCCGGGCCAGATACGCAGTATTTT.

Turning to this clone: Within the sample, other DNA sequences also encode this same CDR3. The chain joins TRBV19 to TRBJ2-3; D is unresolved. Germline lookup yields CDR1 LNHDA and CDR2 SQIVND (reference sequence). Trimming stripped 2 bases from V and 5 bases from J, with 5 bases between. The CDR3 sequence is 12 residues long. The CDR3 nucleotides read TGTGCCAGTAGTATACGAGGAGATACGCAGTATTTT. It encodes CASSIRGDTQYF.

The genes are TRBV4-1 and TRBJ1-3; D call uncertain. CDR1 and CDR2 from the germline V gene are MGHRA and YSYEKL. V gave up 0 bases and J gave up 4 bases, with 13 bases separating them. The CDR3 sequence is 16 residues long. This chain's CDR3 is CASSQDFSAGGNTIYF. CDR3 bases: TGCGCCAGCAGCCAAGATTTTTCGGCGGGGGGAAACACCATATATTTT.

With respect to this clone: Its ends do not fully match the called genes, so a read error is possible. This chain joins TRBV7-7 and TRBJ2-1, with TRBD2 matching 8 bases. The CDR3 is made up of 15 amino acids. The V gene's germline CDR1 is SSHAT and CDR2 FNYEAQ (reference sequence). The CDR3 is CASSLVSGANNEQFF. The CDR3 DNA reads TGTGCTAGCAGCTTAGTTAGCGGGGCCAACAATGAGCAGTTCTTC.

Written as DNA, the CDR3 is TGCGCCAGCACCTTCGGGGGGACCTACGAGCAGTACTTC. It specifies CASTFGGTYEQYF. This chain connects TRBV5-1 to TRBJ2-7; 7 bases fit TRBD2. This CDR3 spans 13 amino acids. Looked up from germline, CDR1 is SGHRS and CDR2 is YFSETQ. The trim removed 6 bases at V and 2 bases at J, leaving 5 bases unmatched.

This clone appeared once. Other DNA variants within this sample encode the same CDR3. The chain recombines TRBV28 with TRBJ1-1; 9 bases match TRBD1. V was clipped by 4 bases and J by 1 base; unmatched bases: 4. Germline V gives CDR1 MDHEN, CDR2 SYDVKM. The CDR3 totals 15 residues. The CDR3 DNA is TGTGCCAGCAGTTCGCCGGGACAGGGGAACACTGAAGCTTTCTTT. Protein product: CASSSPGQGNTEAFF.

The V gene is TRBV28, the J gene TRBJ1-5; D perhaps matches TRBD1 (6 bases). Trimming took off 5 bases at V and 7 bases at J, with 15 bases between the two ends. The CDR3 extends over 14 amino acids. In germline, CDR1 is MDHEN, CDR2 SYDVKM. The CDR3 loop reads CASSDTGRDQPQHF. CDR3 sequence (DNA): TGTGCCAGCAGTGATACAGGGAGGGACCAGCCCCAGCATTTT.

The rearrangement joins TRBV4-1 to TRBJ2-1; 10 bases line up with TRBD2. V lost 5 bases to trimming and J lost 3 bases; unmatched junction nucleotides: 4. The CDR3 consists of 15 residues. Per germline, CDR1 MGHRA and CDR2 YSYEKL. The CDR3 coding sequence is TGCGCCAGCAGCTCCGTAGCGGGAGGCTACAATGAGCAGTTCTTC. Amino acids: CASSSVAGGYNEQFF.